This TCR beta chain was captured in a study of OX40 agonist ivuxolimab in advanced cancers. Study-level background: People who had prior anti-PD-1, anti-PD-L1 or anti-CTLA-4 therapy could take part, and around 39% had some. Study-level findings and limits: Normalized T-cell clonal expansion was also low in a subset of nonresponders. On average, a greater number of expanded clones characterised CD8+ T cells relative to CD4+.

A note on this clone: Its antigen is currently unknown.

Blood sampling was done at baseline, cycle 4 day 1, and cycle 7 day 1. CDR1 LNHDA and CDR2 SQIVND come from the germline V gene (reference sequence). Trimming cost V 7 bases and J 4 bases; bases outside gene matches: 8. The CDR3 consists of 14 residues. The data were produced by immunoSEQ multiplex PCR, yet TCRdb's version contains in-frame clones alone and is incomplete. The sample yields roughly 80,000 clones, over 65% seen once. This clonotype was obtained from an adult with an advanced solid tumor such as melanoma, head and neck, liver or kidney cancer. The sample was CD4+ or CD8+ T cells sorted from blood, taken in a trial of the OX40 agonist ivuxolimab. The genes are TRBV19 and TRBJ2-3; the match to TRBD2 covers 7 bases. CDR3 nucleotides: TGTGCCAGTACCAGCGGGGCCGCGTCAGATACGCAGTATTTT. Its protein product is CASTSGAASDTQYF.